The clone carrying this T cell receptor beta chain was recorded only once. As yet, its antigen is unknown. There are 14 residues in the CDR3. Deletions cut 8 bases from V and 4 bases from J, with 16 bases between. Germline values: CDR1 WSHSY, CDR2 SAAADI. Previously, flow cytometry had revealed CD8+CD57+ cell expansion in the patients chosen for sequencing. The data originate from a study of CD8+CD57+ T cells in acquired aplastic anemia. Points from the study as a whole: There were twenty-nine CD8+ CDR3 sequences that occurred in both patients and controls.

Profiling that covered TCR beta VDJ and CDR3 relied on genomic DNA as its template. Using its own MiXCR run on the reads, TCRdb lists one record per CDR3 protein. The data show 170,000 or so distinct CDR3 sequences, more than 60% seen once. Sequenced: sorted CD4+, CD8+, or CD8+CD57+ T cells (not recorded which) from PBMCs. This chain joins TRBV10-2 and TRBJ2-3; TRBD2 might be the D (7 bases). The sequence was collected from a human donor with aplastic anemia. The CDR3 region is CASLGGGPSDTQYF. The CDR3 region has the DNA TGCGCCAGCTTGGGGGGGGGGCCCTCAGATACGCAGTATTTT.